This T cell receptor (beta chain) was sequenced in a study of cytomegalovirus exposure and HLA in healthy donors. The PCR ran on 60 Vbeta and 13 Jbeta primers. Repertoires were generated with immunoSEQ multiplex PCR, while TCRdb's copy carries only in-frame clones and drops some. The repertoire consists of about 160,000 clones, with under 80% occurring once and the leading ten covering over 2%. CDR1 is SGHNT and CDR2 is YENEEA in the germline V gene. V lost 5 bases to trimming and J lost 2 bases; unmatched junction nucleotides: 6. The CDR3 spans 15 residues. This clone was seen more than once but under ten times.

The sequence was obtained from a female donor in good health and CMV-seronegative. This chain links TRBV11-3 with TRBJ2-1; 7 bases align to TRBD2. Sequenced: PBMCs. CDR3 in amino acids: CASSRSGTAYNEQFF. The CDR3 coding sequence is TGTGCCAGCAGCCGAAGCGGGACCGCCTACAATGAGCAGTTCTTC.